Below, 6 T cell receptor beta chains from the same sample are listed, as sequenced in a study of cytomegalovirus exposure and HLA in healthy donors. 60 Vbeta and 13 Jbeta primers were used in PCR. The table came from immunoSEQ multiplex PCR; TCRdb's copy has only in-frame clones and leaves some out. The table records some 110,000 clones, roughly 75% of them present only once. The specimen sequenced was PBMCs. The origin of the receptors is a middle-aged woman in good health and CMV-seronegative.

This clone was found once. The same CDR3 is also encoded by other DNA sequences in this sample. V usage is TRBV9 and J usage is TRBJ1-2; unclear D gene. Trimming stripped 0 bases from V and 4 bases from J, with 13 bases between. The germline V gene encodes CDR1 SGDLS and CDR2 YYNGEE. The CDR3 is 15 amino acids. The CDR3 coding sequence is TGTGCCAGCAGCGTAGGGGGAGGACCCGCCTATGGCTACACCTTC. Protein sequence: CASSVGGGPAYGYTF. The entire variable domain, with the rest obtained from reference TRBV9 and TRBJ1-2, is as follows: DSGVTQTPKHLITATGQRVTLRCSPRSGDLSVYWYQQSLDQGLQFLIQYYNGEERAKGNILERFSAQQFPDLHSELNLSSLELGDSALYFCASSVGGGPAYGYTFGSGTRLTVV.

V usage is TRBV6-7 and J usage is TRBJ2-1; D is unclear. TRBV6-7 is placed among ORFs of uncertain function. CDR3 size: 17 residues. The V and J ends lost 0 bases and 4 bases respectively, with 16 bases between them. The CDR3 region has the DNA TGTGCCAGCAGTTACTCGTCCGCGGTCTCTGGTTACAATGAGCAGTTCTTC. It codes for CASSYSSAVSGYNEQFF.

The rearrangement uses TRBV7-9 and TRBJ2-1, with 14 bases fitting TRBD2. V shed 5 bases, J shed 9 bases, and the junction held 3 bases outside the gene matches. Germline CDR1 is SEHNR and CDR2 is FQNEAQ (reference sequence). The CDR3 is 14 amino acids. The CDR3 DNA reads as TGTGCCAGCAGCCCGGGACTAGCGGGAGCTGAGCAGTTCTTC. Its translation is CASSPGLAGAEQFF.

The chain links TRBV13 to TRBJ2-6; a possible D gene is TRBD1 (5 bases). This CDR3 is 18 amino acids long. Trimming stripped 1 base from V and 0 bases from J, with 13 bases between. Germline values: CDR1 PRHDT, CDR2 FYEKMQ (reference sequence). The CDR3 nucleotides read TGTGCCAGCAGCTTAGTAGGACAACTAAACTCTGGGGCCAACGTCCTGACTTTC. It codes for CASSLVGQLNSGANVLTF.

The chain has TRBV7-2 and TRBJ2-3; D not certain. The V gene's germline CDR1 is SGHTA and CDR2 FQGNSA. The ends were cut back, 2 bases at V and 2 bases at J, with 5 bases in the middle. The CDR3 totals 13 residues. CDR3 in amino acids: CASSLPNTDTQYF. The CDR3 nucleotides read TGTGCCAGCAGCTTACCAAACACAGATACGCAGTATTTT.

The chain employs TRBV7-2 and TRBJ1-1, with TRBD1 as a possible D gene (6 bases). The germline CDR1 and CDR2 sequences are SGHTA and FQGNSA. Trimming cost V 7 bases and J 0 bases, with 15 bases left between them. This CDR3 has 15 residues. The CDR3 DNA reads as TGTGCCAGCAAAAACAGGGCCGTCATGAACACTGAAGCTTTCTTT. It yields the protein CASKNRAVMNTEAFF.